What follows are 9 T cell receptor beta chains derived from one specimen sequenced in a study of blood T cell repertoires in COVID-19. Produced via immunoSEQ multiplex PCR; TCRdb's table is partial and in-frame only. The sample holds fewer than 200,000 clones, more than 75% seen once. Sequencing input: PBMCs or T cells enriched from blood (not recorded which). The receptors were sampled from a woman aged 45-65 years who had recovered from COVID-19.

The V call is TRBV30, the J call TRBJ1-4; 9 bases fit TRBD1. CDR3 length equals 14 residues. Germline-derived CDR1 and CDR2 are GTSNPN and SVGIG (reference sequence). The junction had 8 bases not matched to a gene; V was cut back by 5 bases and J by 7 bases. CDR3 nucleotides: TGTGCCTGGTCTACAGGGGGCGGTCGTGAAAAACTGTTTTTT. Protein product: CAWSTGGGREKLFF.

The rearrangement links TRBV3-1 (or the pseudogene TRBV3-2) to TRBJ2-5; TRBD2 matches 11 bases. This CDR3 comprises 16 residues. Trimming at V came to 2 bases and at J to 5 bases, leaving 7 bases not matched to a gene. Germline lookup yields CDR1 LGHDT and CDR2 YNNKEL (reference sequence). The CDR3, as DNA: TGTGCCAGCAGCCAACTAGCGGGAGGAAACGCCGAGACCCAGTACTTC. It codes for CASSQLAGGNAETQYF.

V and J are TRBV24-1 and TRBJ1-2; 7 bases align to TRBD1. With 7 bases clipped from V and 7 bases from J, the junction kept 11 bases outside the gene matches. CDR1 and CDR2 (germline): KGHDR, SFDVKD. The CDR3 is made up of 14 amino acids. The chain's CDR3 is CATSPSTGKVGYTF. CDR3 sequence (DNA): TGTGCCACCAGCCCCTCGACAGGGAAAGTTGGCTACACCTTC.

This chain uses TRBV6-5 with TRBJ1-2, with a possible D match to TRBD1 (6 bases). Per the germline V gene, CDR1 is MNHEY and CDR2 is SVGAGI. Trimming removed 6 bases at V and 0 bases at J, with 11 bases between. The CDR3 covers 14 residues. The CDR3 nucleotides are TGTGCCAGCAGCCGGGGACAAGCTAACTATGGCTACACCTTC. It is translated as CASSRGQANYGYTF.

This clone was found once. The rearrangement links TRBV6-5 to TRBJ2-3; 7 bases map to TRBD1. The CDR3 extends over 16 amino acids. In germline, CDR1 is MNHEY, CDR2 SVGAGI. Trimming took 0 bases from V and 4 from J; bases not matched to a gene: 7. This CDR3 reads CASSYSRGRLPDTQYF. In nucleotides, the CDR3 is TGTGCCAGCAGTTACTCGAGGGGGCGACTGCCAGATACGCAGTATTTT.

The CDR3 protein is CASSQSLDTHCSRPQHF. CDR3 in DNA: TGTGCCAGCAGTCAAAGCCTGGACACCCATTGTAGTCGGCCCCAGCATTTT. This chain connects TRBV25-1 to TRBJ1-5; tentatively, D is TRBD1 (5 bases). Per germline, CDR1 MGHDK and CDR2 SYGVNS. The CDR3 is made up of 17 amino acids. V lost 5 bases, J lost 9 bases, and 26 bases lay in between.

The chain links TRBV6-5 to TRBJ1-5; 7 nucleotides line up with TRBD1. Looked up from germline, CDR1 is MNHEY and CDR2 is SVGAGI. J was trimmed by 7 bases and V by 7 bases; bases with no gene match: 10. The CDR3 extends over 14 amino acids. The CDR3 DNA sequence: TGTGCCAGCATGCCAGGGGGATCCGAACAGCCCCAGCATTTT. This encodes CASMPGGSEQPQHF.

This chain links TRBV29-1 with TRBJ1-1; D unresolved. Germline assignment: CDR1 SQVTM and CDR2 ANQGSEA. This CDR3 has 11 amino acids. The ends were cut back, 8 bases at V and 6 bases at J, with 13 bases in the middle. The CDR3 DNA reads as TGCAGCTCCGCAGGTACGTCTGAAGCTTTCTTT. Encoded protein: CSSAGTSEAFF.

CDR3 nucleotide sequence: TGTGCCAGCAGTAGGGACAGGGAGGGTCACGAGCAGTACTTC. Translation: CASSRDREGHEQYF. This rearrangement joins TRBV2 to TRBJ2-7; 9 nucleotides align to TRBD1. The trim removed 5 bases at V and 5 bases at J, leaving 7 bases unmatched. The CDR3 extends over 14 amino acids. Germline V CDR1 and CDR2: SNHLY, FYNNEI.